This T cell receptor (beta chain) is drawn from a study of radiation and T cells in renal cell carcinoma. Study at large: Nephrectomy followed 15 Gy stereotactic body radiation by 4 weeks. Study-level points and caveats: From baseline, blood top tumor clonotypes peaked at 2 weeks post-radiation.

As for this clone: Antigen unknown.

Described time point: baseline pretreatment blood. Treatment given: 15 Gy SBRT to primary tumor, nephrectomy 4 weeks later. After SBRT, blood was collected at 2 and 4 weeks, plus baseline. Clear cell pathology was present in this patient's renal cell carcinoma. Sequencing was performed with immunoSEQ multiplex PCR; in TCRdb, only in-frame clones are kept and a portion is missing. Of approximately 150,000 clones in the sample, approximately 87% were seen once. The junction had 10 bases not matched to a gene; V was cut back by 4 bases and J by 4 bases. The CDR3 spans 18 residues. Germline V gene data show CDR1 as SGHDT and CDR2 as YYEEEE.

The input for sequencing was blood, taken from a patient whose treatment included radiotherapy and nephrectomy. The J gene is TRBJ2-2, the V gene TRBV5-6, with 13 bases identical to TRBD2. The TCR originated in a woman between 50 and 59 years old with renal cell carcinoma. The CDR3: CASSHLLAGGLGTGELFF. The CDR3 nucleotides read TGTGCCAGCAGCCACCTACTAGCGGGGGGGCTGGGCACCGGGGAGCTGTTTTTT.